A single sample gave rise to the 10 T cell receptor beta chains below, sequenced in a study of immune evolution from preneoplasia to lung adenocarcinoma. The data were produced by immunoSEQ multiplex PCR, yet TCRdb's version contains in-frame clones alone and is incomplete. The repertoire holds some 11,000 clones, with around 79% as singletons. Sequencing was carried out using FFPE minimally invasive lung adenocarcinoma tissue. The receptor set was obtained from a person aged 55-80 years with lung adenocarcinoma.

The V call is TRBV2, the J call TRBJ2-5, with D possibly being TRBD1 (6 bases). Trimming pared 3 bases from V and 6 bases from J, leaving 11 bases between. CDR3 size: 13 residues. Germline CDR1 is SNHLY and CDR2 is FYNNEI. The CDR3 DNA reads as TGTGCCAGCAGTGATGAGGGGGTAAAGACCCAGTACTTC. It codes for CASSDEGVKTQYF.

The chain links TRBV4-1 to TRBJ2-3; tentative D call: TRBD2 (6 bases). Trimming removed 7 bases at V and 0 bases at J, with 14 bases between. The germline gives CDR1 MGHRA, CDR2 YSYEKL. The length of the CDR3 is 15 residues. The CDR3 here is CASNGGTSSTDTQYF. CDR3 DNA sequence: TGCGCCAGCAACGGCGGGACCTCTAGCACAGATACGCAGTATTTT.

The V and J genes are TRBV7-3 and TRBJ2-4, with D perhaps TRBD1 (6 bases). Germline CDR1 reads SGHTA; CDR2 reads FQGTGA. With 2 bases removed from V and 0 bases from J, the gap between germline ends came to 11 bases. There are 16 residues in the CDR3. The CDR3 DNA reads as TGTGCCAGCAGCTTAGGGCAGGGGATAGCCAAAAACATTCAGTACTTC. Residues: CASSLGQGIAKNIQYF.

CDR3 amino acids: CASSTLMGDQETQYF. In DNA, the CDR3 is TGTGCCAGCAGTACCTTGATGGGGGACCAAGAGACCCAGTACTTC. The chain carries TRBV28 and TRBJ2-5; D is possibly TRBD1 or TRBD2 (5 bases each). This CDR3 is built from 15 residues. Germline CDR1 and CDR2: MDHEN and SYDVKM. V was pared by 5 bases and J by 0 bases, with 13 bases between.

The V and J genes are TRBV7-8 and TRBJ2-2, with 9 nucleotides matching TRBD2. J lost 6 bases, V lost 1 base, and 12 bases had no gene match. In germline, CDR1 is SGHVS, CDR2 FQNEAQ. CDR3 length equals 18 residues. CDR3 sequence (DNA): TGTGCCAGCAGCTTAGGGGCGAGAGCGGGAGGATGGTCCGGGGAGCTGTTTTTT. Encoded protein: CASSLGARAGGWSGELFF.

This clone was seen a few times. The chain is built from TRBV19 and TRBJ1-1; D is unclear. V lost 11 bases to trimming and J lost 7 bases, with 11 bases between them. This CDR3 is 10 amino acids long. Looked up from germline, CDR1 is LNHDA and CDR2 is SQIVND (reference sequence). This chain's CDR3 is CAGKSREAFF. The DNA for the CDR3 is TGTGCCGGAAAGAGCCGTGAAGCTTTCTTT.

J is TRBJ2-7 and V is TRBV11-3; D ambiguous. The V and J ends lost 3 bases and 6 bases respectively, with 9 bases between them. From germline, CDR1 is SGHNT and CDR2 YENEEA. The CDR3 consists of 12 residues. The CDR3 bases are TGTGCCAGCAGCTTCCTAGGTAGCGAGCAGTACTTC. Translation gives CASSFLGSEQYF.

This clone was found once. The chain is built from TRBV11-1 and TRBJ1-1; 7 bases fit TRBD1. V shed 6 bases, J shed 0 bases, and the junction held 7 bases outside the gene matches. This CDR3 comprises 15 residues. Germline V lookup: CDR1 SGHAT, CDR2 FQDESV (reference sequence). CDR3 in amino acids: CASSPGQSMNTEAFF. CDR3 in DNA: TGTGCCAGCAGTCCGGGACAGTCGATGAACACTGAAGCTTTCTTT.

The V call is TRBV28, the J call TRBJ2-2; perhaps TRBD2 as D (6 bases). CDR1 MDHEN and CDR2 SYDVKM come from the germline V gene. The ends were cut back, 8 bases at V and 4 bases at J, with 11 bases in the middle. CDR3 length: 13 amino acids. The DNA of the CDR3 is TGTGCCAGCGCGGGATCTCTCACCGGGGAGCTGTTTTTT. Translation gives CASAGSLTGELFF.

This chain joins TRBV30 and TRBJ1-2, with 10 bases aligning to TRBD1. The J segment lost 7 bases and the V segment lost 3 bases, leaving 8 bases of the junction unmatched. Germline V CDR1 and CDR2: GTSNPN, SVGIG (reference sequence). The CDR3 has 14 residues. This CDR3 is CAWRQDRGQSGYTF. In DNA, the CDR3 is TGTGCCTGGAGGCAAGACAGGGGGCAGAGTGGCTACACCTTC.